The 22 T cell receptor beta chains in this list originate from one sample, sequenced in a study of blood T cell repertoires in COVID-19. The protocol was immunoSEQ multiplex PCR, while the TCRdb copy is restricted to in-frame clones and leaves out a portion. Among around 380,000 clones listed, over 65% were seen once. Material: peripheral blood. The receptors come from a human donor with acute or convalescent COVID-19. The donor label of this sample is uncertain.

This chain joins TRBV6-1 and TRBJ1-2, with a possible D match to TRBD1 (5 bases). Germline lookup yields CDR1 MNHNS and CDR2 SASEGT. CDR3 size: 16 residues. With 2 bases removed from V and 0 bases from J, the gap between germline ends came to 13 bases. The CDR3 protein is CASSESAIRANYGYTF. The CDR3 DNA follows: TGTGCCAGCAGTGAATCGGCCATCAGGGCTAACTATGGCTACACCTTC.

This clone was detected a few times. The chain carries TRBV10-2 and TRBJ2-5, with 7 nucleotides matching TRBD2. This CDR3 is 15 amino acids long. The germline gives CDR1 WSHSY, CDR2 SAAADI. The junction had 7 bases not matched to a gene; V was cut back by 5 bases and J by 1 base. In DNA form, the CDR3 reads TGCGCCAGCAGTCCCAGCGGGATCCCCCAAGAGACCCAGTACTTC. Translation gives CASSPSGIPQETQYF.

The J gene is TRBJ1-5, the V gene TRBV6-5, with 8 bases that match TRBD1. The CDR3 sequence is 15 residues long. Germline V gene sequence: CDR1 MNHEY, CDR2 SVGAGI. V lost 9 bases to trimming and J lost 6 bases; unmatched junction nucleotides: 13. This CDR3 is CASASGQGRSQPQHF. DNA for the CDR3: TGTGCCAGTGCTTCTGGACAGGGCCGATCTCAGCCCCAGCATTTT.

This clone appeared a few times. This chain connects TRBV16 to TRBJ1-5; TRBD1 might be the D (5 bases). CDR1 is KGHSY, CDR2 FQNENV, per germline. The CDR3 totals 15 residues. V lost 2 bases to trimming and J lost 3 bases, with 11 bases between them. In DNA, the CDR3 is TGTGCCAGCAGCCAAGGGGACTGGGACAATCAGCCCCAGCATTTT. It translates to CASSQGDWDNQPQHF.

This clone was counted once. This sequence joins TRBV4-2 and TRBJ2-3; possibly TRBD2 for D (5 bases). CDR1 is LGHNA and CDR2 is YNFKEQ in the germline V gene. There are 15 residues in the CDR3. Trimming shortened V by 0 bases and J by 4 bases, and 11 bases separated the two germline ends. CDR3 protein: CASSQEELGPDTQYF. The CDR3 bases are TGTGCCAGCAGCCAAGAGGAACTAGGTCCAGATACGCAGTATTTT.

The rearrangement links TRBV12-2 to TRBJ2-7; the table assigns TRBD2, which was not confirmed against the DNA. TRBV12-2 constitutes a pseudogene. The CDR3 runs 22 residues. The CDR3 coding sequence is TGTGCAAGTCGCTTAGTCCCGGGGGGAAGTTTAATTTGGAGGTTCAGTTCCTACGAGCAGTACTTC. Translating it yields CASRLVPGGSLIWRFSSYEQYF.

The CDR3 loop reads CASASGADEKLFF. CDR3 DNA sequence: TGTGCCAGCGCCTCAGGGGCGGATGAAAAACTGTTTTTT. This chain joins TRBV12-3 or TRBV12-4 and TRBJ1-4, with D maybe TRBD1 (6 bases). Trimming removed 8 bases at V and 6 bases at J, with 13 bases between. The length of the CDR3 is 13 residues.

The chain carries TRBV7-9 and TRBJ1-4; 7 bases agree with TRBD1. The CDR3 has 16 amino acids. Germline CDR1 and CDR2: SEHNR and FQNEAQ (reference sequence). Trimming cost V 2 bases and J 0 bases; bases outside gene matches: 3. The CDR3 region has the DNA TGTGCCAGCAGCTTAAGAGGGGGCACAACTAATGAAAAACTGTTTTTT. This sequence encodes CASSLRGGTTNEKLFF.

This chain joins TRBV18 and TRBJ2-5; tentatively, D is TRBD1 (5 bases). Trimming cost V 6 bases and J 5 bases, with 13 bases left between them. Germline V CDR1 and CDR2: KGHSH, LQKENI. This CDR3 has 13 amino acids. The DNA for the CDR3 is TGTGCCAGCTCCCAGGGAACGATGGAGACCCAGTACTTC. Its translation is CASSQGTMETQYF.

V usage is TRBV10-3 and J usage is TRBJ1-1; TRBD1 agrees at 8 bases. The CDR3 length is 14 residues. Trimming removed 7 bases from V and 4 bases from J; junction bases left unmatched: 8. From germline, CDR1 is ENHRY and CDR2 SYGVKD. The CDR3 DNA reads TGTGCCATCACCCCGACAGGGGAGGTCACTGAAGCTTTCTTT. Protein: CAITPTGEVTEAFF.

The CDR3 nucleotides read TGTGCCAGCAGCCCCGACTCCTTACGAGGAGATACGCAGTATTTT. Its translation: CASSPDSLRGDTQYF. The chain is built from TRBV7-2 and TRBJ2-3; D not certain. Trimming removed 5 bases from V and 5 bases from J, with 17 bases in between. Germline assignment: CDR1 SGHTA and CDR2 FQGNSA. The CDR3 runs to 15 residues. The full variable domain, with the rest looked up from reference TRBV7-2 and TRBJ2-3, is GAGVSQSPSNKVTEKGKDVELRCDPISGHTALYWYRQSLGQGLEFLIYFQGNSAPDKSGLPSDRFSAERTGGSVSTLTIQRTQQEDSAVYLCASSPDSLRGDTQYFGPGTRLTVL.

The chain has TRBV14 and TRBJ1-2; D ambiguous. The V end was cut by 4 bases, the J end by 4 bases, with 10 bases between. Germline lookup yields CDR1 SGHDN and CDR2 FVKESK. The CDR3 sequence is 13 residues long. CDR3 nucleotide sequence: TGTGCCAGCAGCCTCAGTCTAGGCTATGGCTACACCTTC. This codes for CASSLSLGYGYTF.

The chain has TRBV10-2 and TRBJ1-3; D not resolved. The germline V gene encodes CDR1 WSHSY and CDR2 SAAADI. V dropped 3 bases and J dropped 0 bases, with 6 bases sitting between them. The CDR3 loop spans 14 amino acids. The CDR3 loop reads CASSDRLSGNTIYF. DNA of the CDR3: TGCGCCAGCAGTGACAGGCTCTCTGGAAACACCATATATTTT.

This clone was seen once. The chain employs TRBV28 and TRBJ2-7; 7 nucleotides agree with TRBD1. The CDR3 runs to 12 residues. Germline V gene data show CDR1 as MDHEN and CDR2 as SYDVKM. V was pared by 4 bases and J by 10 bases, with 7 bases of the junction left unmatched. CDR3 in amino acids: CASSSPGQAQYF. The CDR3 DNA sequence: TGTGCCAGCAGTTCCCCCGGACAGGCACAGTACTTC. Variable domain in full (rest from reference TRBV28 and TRBJ2-7): DVKVTQSSRYLVKRTGEKVFLECVQDMDHENMFWYRQDPGLGLRLIYFSYDVKMKEKGDIPEGYSVSREKKERFSLILESASTNQTSMYLCASSSPGQAQYFGPGTRLTVT.

The chain links TRBV30 to TRBJ1-6; D may be TRBD1 (6 bases). The germline V gene has CDR1 GTSNPN and CDR2 SVGIG (reference sequence). The CDR3 is 14 residues long. The V end lost 3 bases, the J end lost 5 bases, and 11 bases lay between the germline ends. The CDR3 is CAWRGAGDNSPLHF. The CDR3 region has the DNA TGTGCCTGGAGGGGAGCAGGGGATAATTCACCCCTCCACTTT.

The genes are TRBV19 and TRBJ1-2; D remains unclear. This CDR3 spans 15 amino acids. V shed 3 bases and J shed 4 bases, with 15 bases lying between them. Germline CDR1 LNHDA, CDR2 SQIVND (reference sequence). The CDR3 loop is CASSIVYDNLYGYTF. CDR3 bases: TGTGCCAGTAGTATTGTGTACGACAACCTCTATGGCTACACCTTC.

This clone was seen a few times. This sequence joins TRBV19 and TRBJ1-3; possibly TRBD1 for D (5 bases). Trimming removed 6 bases at V and 6 bases at J, with 12 bases between. Per the germline V gene, CDR1 is LNHDA and CDR2 is SQIVND (reference sequence). The CDR3 runs 13 residues. CDR3 amino acids: CASSPGRENTIYF. CDR3 nucleotide sequence: TGTGCCAGTAGCCCAGGGAGGGAAAACACCATATATTTT.

This clone was recorded only once. The genes are TRBV12-2 and TRBJ2-3; the listed D gene, TRBD1, was not tested against the DNA. TRBV12-2 is noted as a pseudogene. The length of the CDR3 is 20 residues. The CDR3 DNA follows: TGTGCAAGTCGCTCAGACGGGGACAGGGTAAAGTTTGGGGACACAGATACGCAGTATTTT. Translating gives CASRSDGDRVKFGDTDTQYF.

This chain connects TRBV7-2 to TRBJ1-2, with D tentatively TRBD1 (6 bases). The length of the CDR3 is 15 residues. Per germline, CDR1 SGHTA and CDR2 FQGNSA. V was clipped by 3 bases and J by 8 bases, with 19 bases between them. As DNA, the CDR3 is TGTGCCAGCAGCTTCACTCCGGGACAAACTATAGGCTACACCTTC. It is translated as CASSFTPGQTIGYTF.

The chain uses TRBV5-1 and TRBJ2-2; D perhaps matches TRBD1 (5 bases). V was clipped by 1 base and J by 4 bases, with 14 bases between them. CDR1 is SGHRS and CDR2 is YFSETQ in the germline V gene. There are 16 residues in the CDR3. The CDR3 coding sequence is TGCGCCAGCAGCTTGACGGTACAGGAGACCACCGGGGAGCTGTTTTTT. Translated: CASSLTVQETTGELFF.

This sequence joins TRBV28 and TRBJ1-5, with D possibly TRBD1 on 5 matching bases. Germline V gene data show CDR1 as MDHEN and CDR2 as SYDVKM. This CDR3 contains 13 residues. CDR3 amino acids: CASLQGFGQPQHF. As DNA, the CDR3 is TGTGCGTCCCTCCAGGGTTTCGGGCAGCCCCAGCATTTT.

The count of this clone is one. The J gene is TRBJ2-1, the V gene TRBV5-6; TRBD1 is a possible D gene (5 bases). The CDR3 runs 16 residues. From germline, CDR1 is SGHDT and CDR2 YYEEEE. The V end lost 4 bases, the J end lost 4 bases, and 18 bases lay between the germline ends. The CDR3, as DNA: TGTGCCAGCAGCCCGAGAGTCAGGGTTAGGTACAATGAGCAGTTCTTC. The encoded protein is CASSPRVRVRYNEQFF.